The clone carrying this TCR beta chain was picked up many times. Antigen: not known. This record comes from a study of post-analysis software for immune sequencing data. Unique molecular identifiers had been added to the TCR beta cDNA libraries. Between about 1 and 11 million T cells gave rise to some 520,000 cDNA molecules. TCRdb reprocessed the PCR reads with MiXCR, giving one entry per CDR3 protein. This table has under 200,000 distinct CDR3 sequences, around 29% appearing once. Germline V gene data show CDR1 as SGHTA and CDR2 as FQGNSA. V shed 5 bases and J shed 4 bases, with 17 bases lying between them. The CDR3 runs to 15 residues. Findings of the study overall: Five or six TRBV segments, TRBV5-6, TRBV5-1 and TRBV20-1 among them, were found more frequent in patients than controls. For normalized Chao1 diversity, multiple sclerosis patients scored significantly lower than controls did. Same-batch preparations were strongly co-clustered by F measure.

The sequence came from a girl aged 2 to 17 with multiple sclerosis. V is TRBV7-2 and J is TRBJ2-5; D may correspond to TRBD1 or TRBD2 (7 bases each). The sequencing sample was made of blood. The CDR3 DNA follows: TGTGCCAGCAGCCGACAGGGAGGGTTGGGAGAGACCCAGTACTTC. Its translation: CASSRQGGLGETQYF.